The sequence of this TCR beta chain was determined in a study of blood T cell repertoires in COVID-19. Turning to the study itself: Sources were T cells, B-cell-depleted T cells, or PBMCs; the material itself was cDNA or gDNA.

Germline CDR1 SSHAT, CDR2 FNYEAQ (reference sequence). The CDR3 is 16 residues long. Comment on this clone: A read error may account for a junction end that differs from germline.

In the original processing: The authors estimated nucleated cell counts from reference gene primer amplification. The assay was immunoSEQ multiplex PCR, and TCRdb's table has in-frame clones only and misses some. Clone size and V and J calls were adopted from that table, with D and trimming inferred from the DNA. The table records some 150,000 clones, 87% of them present only once. V and J are TRBV7-7 and TRBJ1-4; TRBD1 agrees at 8 bases. The receptor was isolated from a woman in her 50s with active or convalescent COVID-19. Sequencing was carried out using peripheral blood. CDR3 DNA sequence: TGTGCTAGCAGCTCACCTCCCGGGACAGGAAATGAAAAACTGTTTTTT. Amino acid sequence: CASSSPPGTGNEKLFF. The variable domain in full, completed from reference TRBV7-7 and TRBJ1-4, reads GAGVSQSPRYKVTKRGQDVTLRCDPISSHATLYWYQQALGQGPEFLTYFNYEAQPDKSGLPSDRFSAERPEGSISTLTIQRTEQRDSAMYRCASSSPPGTGNEKLFFGSGTQLSVL.